The clone carrying this T cell receptor beta chain turned up a few times. Its target is not known. This sample is drawn from a study of molecular identifiers for immune sequencing clone quantification. Source material for naive CD8 libraries was 20,000 to 1,000,000 sorted cells, with 10%, 30% or 50% RNA. Whole-study findings and limits: Beyond 20 RNA copies, clones held over 99% of effector molecules, compared with under 1% in naive cells.

TCRdb passed the PCR reads through MiXCR, listing each CDR3 protein once. The data contain about 65,000 distinct CDR3 sequences, 17% of them singletons. Material: naive CD8+ T cells from blood, with Jurkat cell RNA spiked in. The subset is: FACS-sorted CD8+CD4-CCR7+CD45RA+ naive T cells. The clonotype originates from a human donor in good health. Some libraries in this study had Jurkat cell RNA spiked in.

The CDR3 protein is CASSSSGIYEQYF. CDR3 in DNA: TGTGCCAGCAGTTCCTCCGGAATCTACGAGCAGTACTTC. The V gene is TRBV27, the J gene TRBJ2-7; no clear D. Trimming shortened V by 4 bases and J by 3 bases, and 10 bases separated the two germline ends. The CDR3 is made up of 13 amino acids. The germline gives CDR1 MNHEY, CDR2 SMNVEV (reference sequence).